One and the same sample provided the 9 T cell receptor beta chains below, sequenced in a study of Ad26.COV2.S vaccination and SARS-CoV-2 variants. Clones were sequenced by immunoSEQ multiplex PCR, and TCRdb holds only the in-frame ones, with some missing. Among hundreds of thousands of clones listed, just over 90% were seen once. The material was peripheral blood, obtained after recovery from COVID-19. The source is a human donor who had recovered from COVID-19.

This clone appeared a few times. The chain has TRBV19 and TRBJ1-5; no firm D call. The CDR3 is made up of 12 amino acids. Germline lookup yields CDR1 LNHDA and CDR2 SQIVND (reference sequence). V lost 8 bases, J lost 10 bases, and 15 bases lay in between. CDR3 sequence reads: CASLVLGGPQHF. CDR3 nucleotide sequence: TGTGCCAGTCTCGTTCTGGGAGGTCCCCAGCATTTT.

The rearrangement uses TRBV19 and TRBJ2-7, with 12 bases fitting TRBD1. The V gene end was trimmed by 4 bases and the J gene end by 6 bases; junction bases not matched to a gene: 4. CDR3 size: 14 residues. From germline, CDR1 is LNHDA and CDR2 SQIVND (reference sequence). The CDR3 loop reads CASSTGTGGFEQYF. The DNA of the CDR3 is TGTGCCAGTAGTACCGGGACAGGGGGCTTCGAGCAGTACTTC.

This chain joins TRBV6-2 or TRBV6-3 and TRBJ1-2; D is unresolved. The CDR3 has 14 residues. Germline lookup yields CDR1 MNHEY and CDR2 SVGEGT. V lost 5 bases and J lost 8, with 18 bases in between. CDR3 coding DNA: TGTGCCAGCAGTCCCGGCCGGCGGACGGGGGGCTACACCTTC. Translated: CASSPGRRTGGYTF.

This chain links TRBV3-1 (or the pseudogene TRBV3-2) with TRBJ1-2; D is unresolved. This CDR3 has 13 residues. CDR1 and CDR2 from the germline V gene are LGHDT and YNNKEL (reference sequence). The germline V and J ends were trimmed by 1 base and 5 bases, with 8 bases remaining between them. The CDR3 reads CASSQAGTYGYTF. The CDR3 DNA reads as TGTGCCAGCAGCCAAGCAGGAACGTATGGCTACACCTTC.

This rearrangement joins TRBV7-9 to TRBJ2-7, with D possibly matching TRBD1 (6 bases). Trimming took off 6 bases at V and 3 bases at J, with 15 bases between the two ends. The CDR3 consists of 14 residues. The germline V gene has CDR1 SEHNR and CDR2 FQNEAQ (reference sequence). Written as DNA, the CDR3 is TGTGCCAGCAGTTTACCCCAGGGGCACTACGAGCAGTACTTC. Translation: CASSLPQGHYEQYF.

The V and J genes are TRBV2 and TRBJ1-4; D ambiguous. The CDR3 covers 13 residues. From germline, CDR1 is SNHLY and CDR2 FYNNEI. The ends were cut back, 8 bases at V and 4 bases at J, with 11 bases in the middle. In nucleotides, the CDR3 is TGTGCCAGCGGCGGCCGGGTTAATGAAAAACTGTTTTTT. This gives the protein CASGGRVNEKLFF.

The rearrangement uses TRBV7-2 and TRBJ1-6; D gene ambiguous. Per the germline V gene, CDR1 is SGHTA and CDR2 is FQGNSA. Trimming took off 1 base at V and 9 bases at J, with 7 bases between the two ends. This CDR3 spans 13 amino acids. The CDR3 spells CASSLGSGSPLHF. CDR3 in DNA: TGTGCCAGCAGCTTAGGCAGCGGTTCACCCCTCCACTTT.

The chain joins TRBV5-1 to TRBJ2-7, with D uncertain. CDR3 size: 16 residues. V dropped 0 bases and J dropped 0 bases, with 13 bases sitting between them. Per the germline V gene, CDR1 is SGHRS and CDR2 is YFSETQ. DNA for the CDR3: TGCGCCAGCAGCTTGGGTAGGCTCCTTAGCTCCTACGAGCAGTACTTC. As protein: CASSLGRLLSSYEQYF.

The chain is built from TRBV5-1 and TRBJ2-5; D not certain. V lost 4 bases, J lost 5 bases, and 18 bases lay in between. The CDR3 spans 15 residues. Germline CDR1 and CDR2: SGHRS and YFSETQ. The CDR3 spells CASSQISIGGETQYF. The CDR3 DNA follows: TGCGCCAGCAGCCAAATTTCAATTGGCGGCGAGACCCAGTACTTC.